The 13 T cell receptor beta chains below were found in one sample sequenced in a study of CD8+ T cells in alopecia areata (dated by TCRdb to between 2017 and 2018). Receptors were amplified or captured by the immunoSEQ multiplex PCR assay. RNA was extracted from all samples and reverse transcribed into cDNA as template for TCR sequencing. TCRdb re-hosts the immuneACCESS table, in-frame sequences only. Its copies lack some clones; in the studies checked, an unresolved V gene accounts for under half of them, and the cause for the rest is not known. Within this sample are around 250,000 clones, with roughly two thirds of them counted one time only. Of the sample, around 1.2% is held by the ten largest clones. The time point tag for this specimen amounts to: baseline before oral tofacitinib. This specimen was CD4+ T cells sorted from blood, taken at week 0. These receptors were taken from a human donor with alopecia areata.

This clone came up a few times. This chain joins TRBV5-4 and TRBJ2-7; D is uncertain. Germline V gene sequence: CDR1 SGHNT, CDR2 YYREEE (reference sequence). Deletions cut 1 base from V and 6 bases from J, with 11 bases between. This CDR3 has 13 amino acids. CDR3 protein: CASSLRNSLEQYF. The CDR3 region has the DNA TGTGCCAGCAGCTTGAGGAACAGTCTCGAGCAGTACTTC. The full variable domain, rest sourced from reference TRBV5-4 and TRBJ2-7, is ETGVTQSPTHLIKTRGQQVTLRCSSQSGHNTVSWYQQALGQGPQFIFQYYREEENGRGNFPPRFSGLQFPNYSSELNVNALELDDSALYLCASSLRNSLEQYFGPGTRLTVT.

The chain recombines TRBV30 with TRBJ2-7; a possible D gene is TRBD1 (6 bases). The CDR3 spans 13 residues. V lost 4 bases, J lost 2 bases, and 12 bases lay in between. Germline-derived CDR1 and CDR2 are GTSNPN and SVGIG (reference sequence). As DNA, the CDR3 is TGTGCCTGGAATTCCAGGGGAACCTACGAGCAGTACTTC. Translated: CAWNSRGTYEQYF.

The chain recombines TRBV2 with TRBJ2-3; D may be TRBD1 or TRBD2 (5 bases each). Trimming left V 6 bases short and J 5 bases short, with 12 bases between. CDR3 size: 13 residues. Per germline, CDR1 SNHLY and CDR2 FYNNEI. The CDR3: CASSSGPLDTQYF. The CDR3 DNA reads TGTGCCAGCAGCTCGGGGCCCCTAGATACGCAGTATTTT.

This clone was recorded a few times. The genes are TRBV7-9 and TRBJ2-3; D not resolved. Germline V gene sequence: CDR1 SEHNR, CDR2 FQNEAQ (reference sequence). Trimming stripped 7 bases from V and 5 bases from J, with 4 bases between. There are 10 residues in the CDR3. The CDR3 DNA sequence: TGTGCCAGCATGGTAGATACGCAGTATTTT. Its protein product is CASMVDTQYF.

V gene TRBV29-1 combines with J gene TRBJ2-5; 9 nucleotides line up with TRBD1. V lost 5 bases, J lost 2 bases, and 3 bases stayed unmatched. The CDR3 consists of 13 residues. Germline loops: CDR1 SQVTM, CDR2 ANQGSEA. As DNA, the CDR3 is TGCAGCGTTACGACAGGGGGACAAGAGACCCAGTACTTC. It translates to CSVTTGGQETQYF.

This clone was observed a handful of times. This CDR3 is also generated by other DNA sequences in the sample. V usage is TRBV27 and J usage is TRBJ1-6; D call uncertain. The CDR3 sequence is 13 residues long. V was trimmed by 3 bases and J by 0 bases, leaving 0 bases between them. CDR1 is MNHEY and CDR2 is SMNVEV in the germline V gene (reference sequence). The CDR3, as DNA: TGTGCCAGCAGTTTCTCCTATAATTCACCCCTCCACTTT. Its protein is CASSFSYNSPLHF.

Here the CDR3 reads CASSLLRSNTEAFF. The DNA for the CDR3 is TGTGCCAGCAGCTTGCTGCGGAGCAACACTGAAGCTTTCTTT. The J gene is TRBJ1-1, the V gene TRBV5-4; D gene uncertain. The germline CDR1 and CDR2 sequences are SGHNT and YYREEE (reference sequence). With 1 base removed from V and 2 bases from J, the gap between germline ends came to 9 bases. This CDR3 region has 14 residues.

A few counts support this clone. The chain links TRBV29-1 to TRBJ1-2, with D unresolved. Germline V CDR1 and CDR2: SQVTM, ANQGSEA. The CDR3 contains 9 residues. V was trimmed by 7 bases and J by 6 bases, leaving 6 bases between them. The CDR3 nucleotides are TGCAGCGACGGGCATGGCTACACCTTC. Protein sequence: CSDGHGYTF. The whole variable domain, remainder taken from reference TRBV29-1 and TRBJ1-2, is SAVISQKPSRDICQRGTSLTIQCQVDSQVTMMFWYRQQPGQSLTLIATANQGSEATYESGFVIDKFPISRPNLTFSTLTVSNMSPEDSSIYLCSDGHGYTFGSGTRLTVV.

This clone was counted ten times or more. CDR3 nucleotides: TGTGCCAGCAGCTTTAGGACAGGTCGCTCTGGGGCCAACGTCCTGACTTTC. It encodes CASSFRTGRSGANVLTF. This chain connects TRBV5-6 to TRBJ2-6, with TRBD1 matching over 7 bases. This CDR3 has 17 residues. Trimming took 2 bases from V and 0 from J; bases not matched to a gene: 5. Germline V gene data show CDR1 as SGHDT and CDR2 as YYEEEE.

J is TRBJ2-5 and V is TRBV25-1; the D is unclear. The CDR3 spans 13 residues. Trimming stripped 4 bases from V and 5 bases from J, with 11 bases between. Germline CDR1 and CDR2: MGHDK and SYGVNS. The CDR3 DNA follows: TGTGCCAGCAGTGGCAGGCGATGGGAGACCCAGTACTTC. This gives the protein CASSGRRWETQYF.

This chain links TRBV6-5 with TRBJ2-3; D call uncertain. CDR1 is MNHEY, CDR2 SVGAGI, per germline. There are 15 residues in the CDR3. Trimming pared 0 bases from V and 6 bases from J, leaving 13 bases between. The chain's CDR3 is CASSYSKVAKDTQYF. CDR3 in DNA: TGTGCCAGCAGTTACTCGAAGGTAGCTAAGGATACGCAGTATTTT.

The chain links TRBV27 to TRBJ1-1; no reliable D call. CDR3 length: 18 amino acids. Between the trimmed V and J ends, which lost 5 bases and 1 base, there was a span of 23 bases. The germline CDR1 and CDR2 sequences are MNHEY and SMNVEV (reference sequence). The CDR3 here is CASSPHGLELRTNTEAFF. The DNA for the CDR3 is TGTGCCAGCAGTCCACACGGGTTGGAACTGAGGACGAACACTGAAGCTTTCTTT.

This chain uses TRBV11-2 with TRBJ2-7, with a tentative D call TRBD2 (6 bases). The CDR3 has 14 amino acids. Germline assignment: CDR1 SGHAT and CDR2 FQNNGV. V lost 1 base, J lost 7 bases, and 14 bases lay in between. The CDR3 sequence is CASSLGGPEGEQYF. In nucleotides, the CDR3 is TGTGCCAGCAGCTTAGGAGGCCCGGAGGGAGAGCAGTACTTC.